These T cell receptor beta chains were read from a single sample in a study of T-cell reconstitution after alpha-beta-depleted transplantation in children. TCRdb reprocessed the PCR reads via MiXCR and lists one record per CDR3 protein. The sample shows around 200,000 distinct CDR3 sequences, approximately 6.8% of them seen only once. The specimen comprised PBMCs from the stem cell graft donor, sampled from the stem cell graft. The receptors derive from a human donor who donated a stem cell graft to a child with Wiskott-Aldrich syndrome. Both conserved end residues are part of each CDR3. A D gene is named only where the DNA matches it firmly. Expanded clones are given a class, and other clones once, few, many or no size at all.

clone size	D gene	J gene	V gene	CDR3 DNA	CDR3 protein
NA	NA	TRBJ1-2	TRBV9	TGTGCCAGCAGCGAGGGTCGGGACACGAACTATGGCTACACCTTC	CASSEGRDTNYGYTF
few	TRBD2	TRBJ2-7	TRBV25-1	TGTGCCAGCAGCCGGGGGGTACCGCAGTACTTC	CASSRGVPQYF
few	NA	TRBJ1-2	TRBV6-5	TGTGCCAGCAGTTACTCGAGGGCAGGCGATAACTATGGCTACACCTTC	CASSYSRAGDNYGYTF
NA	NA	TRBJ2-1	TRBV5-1	TGCGCCAGCAGCTTGGATTTAGGCGGGTACAATGAGCAGTTCTTC	CASSLDLGGYNEQFF
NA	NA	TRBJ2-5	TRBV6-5	TGTGCCAGCAGTTACATCGCGGGGGCCGGGGAGACCCAGTACTTC	CASSYIAGAGETQYF
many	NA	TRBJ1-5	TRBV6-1	TGTGCCAGCAGTGACGGTAGCAATCAGCCCCAGCATTTT	CASSDGSNQPQHF
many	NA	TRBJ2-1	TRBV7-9	TGTGCCAGCTTTTCGGAGATCTCCTACAATGAGCAGTTCTTC	CASFSEISYNEQFF
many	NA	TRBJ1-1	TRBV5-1	TGCGCCAGCAACGAAACCCCTTGGACGCGCGCGGCTTTCTTT	CASNETPWTRAAFF
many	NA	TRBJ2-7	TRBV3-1	TGTGCCAGCAGCCAATCCTTAACAGCCGGGGAAATGTACGAGCAGTACTTC	CASSQSLTAGEMYEQYF
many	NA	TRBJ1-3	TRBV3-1	TGTGCCAGCAGCCAAGAACCAGGGGGAAACACCATATATTTT	CASSQEPGGNTIYF
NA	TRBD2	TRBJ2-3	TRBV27	TGTCCCAGCGGGACTAGCGTGAGTCGTACGCAGTATTTT	CPSGTSVSRTQYF
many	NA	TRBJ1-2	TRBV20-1	TGCAGTGCCCTGGTGGAGGGGAACTATGGCTACACCTTC	CSALVEGNYGYTF